What follows are 23 T cell receptor beta chains derived from one specimen sequenced in a study of blood T cell repertoires in COVID-19. The repertoire was sequenced with immunoSEQ multiplex PCR; TCRdb's copy has only in-frame clones and lacks some. The sample has 220,000 or so clones, more than 85% seen once; the top ten hold roughly 10%. The sequencing sample was made of peripheral blood. The receptors shown here come from a woman aged 50 to 60 with COVID-19, enrolled during active disease.

V usage is TRBV10-3 and J usage is TRBJ2-7; TRBD2 matches at 11 bases. Germline CDR1 is ENHRY and CDR2 is SYGVKD. V lost 3 bases and J lost 2; bases outside the gene matches: 12. This CDR3 spans 18 amino acids. CDR3 amino acids: CAISEPSGGSSSPYEQYF. As DNA, the CDR3 is TGTGCCATCAGTGAACCTAGCGGGGGGTCCAGTTCCCCCTACGAGCAGTACTTC.

This chain joins TRBV11-2 and TRBJ1-1; the match to TRBD1 covers 7 bases. Germline V gene sequence: CDR1 SGHAT, CDR2 FQNNGV. Trimming at V came to 4 bases and at J to 4 bases, leaving 6 bases not matched to a gene. The CDR3 runs 14 residues. The CDR3 region has the DNA TGTGCCAGCAGCTGGCCGGGACAGCTCACTGAAGCTTTCTTT. Translating gives CASSWPGQLTEAFF.

The rearrangement links TRBV6-6 to TRBJ2-1; D is unresolved. The germline gives CDR1 MNHNY, CDR2 SVGAGI (reference sequence). The CDR3 sequence is 12 residues long. The germline V and J ends were trimmed by 1 base and 8 bases, with 6 bases remaining between them. The CDR3 loop reads CASSYLDYEQFF. CDR3 coding DNA: TGTGCCAGCAGTTACTTAGACTATGAGCAGTTCTTC.

The chain recombines TRBV10-3 with TRBJ2-1; D ambiguous. Germline V gene lookup returns CDR1 ENHRY and CDR2 SYGVKD. The V end was cut by 1 base, the J end by 8 bases, with 6 bases between. This CDR3 is built from 12 residues. The CDR3 is CAISEYDYEQFF. The DNA of the CDR3 is TGTGCCATCAGTGAGTATGACTATGAGCAGTTCTTC.

The chain combines TRBV3-1 (or the pseudogene TRBV3-2) with TRBJ1-2; the D gene is possibly TRBD1 (5 bases). The CDR3 is made up of 13 amino acids. Germline loops: CDR1 LGHDT, CDR2 YNNKEL (reference sequence). V lost 0 bases and J 8 bases, leaving 10 bases between the germline ends. The CDR3 protein is CASSQDRVGGYTF. The CDR3 DNA sequence: TGTGCCAGCAGCCAAGACAGGGTAGGAGGCTACACCTTC.

The J gene is TRBJ2-2, the V gene TRBV5-1; no definite D call. Trimming pared 1 base from V and 15 bases from J, leaving 16 bases between. Germline values: CDR1 SGHRS, CDR2 YFSETQ. The CDR3 is 13 amino acids. CDR3 nucleotides: TGCGCCAGCAGCTTGTCACAGACAAGTCCAGTGTTTTTT. Its translation: CASSLSQTSPVFF.

This clone was seen once. This chain's CDR3 is CASSLGRGGRETQYF. In DNA form, the CDR3 reads TGTGCCAGCAGCTTAGGGCGGGGGGGCCGAGAGACCCAGTACTTC. The chain links TRBV7-7 to TRBJ2-5; 9 nucleotides line up with TRBD2. CDR1 and CDR2 from the germline V gene are SSHAT and FNYEAQ (reference sequence). J lost 4 bases, V lost 1 base, and 4 bases had no gene match. There are 15 residues in the CDR3.

The CDR3 loop is CASSRTLGGHNEQFF. CDR3 DNA sequence: TGCGCCAGCAGCCGCACCCTGGGGGGGCACAATGAGCAGTTCTTC. The rearrangement uses TRBV4-3 and TRBJ2-1, with D possibly TRBD2 on 7 matching bases. Trimming removed 4 bases at V and 5 bases at J, with 15 bases between. The germline gives CDR1 LGHNA, CDR2 YSLEER. The CDR3 is 15 amino acids.

The chain couples TRBV6-5 to TRBJ2-1, with unresolved D. The length of the CDR3 is 12 residues. V lost 6 bases, J lost 7 bases, and 10 bases lay in between. Germline V gene lookup returns CDR1 MNHEY and CDR2 SVGAGI. CDR3 sequence (DNA): TGTGCCAGCAGGCAGTCGGGTAATGAGCAGTTCTTC. As protein: CASRQSGNEQFF.

The V and J genes are TRBV24-1 and TRBJ2-3; tentatively, D is TRBD1 (5 bases). The CDR3 spans 15 residues. Trimming took 7 bases from V and 2 from J, leaving 15 bases between them. The germline V gene has CDR1 KGHDR and CDR2 SFDVKD. The CDR3 DNA follows: TGTGCCACCAGATCGACAGACTCTGACACAGATACGCAGTATTTT. Translated: CATRSTDSDTDTQYF.

V gene TRBV27 combines with J gene TRBJ1-1; 7 bases align to TRBD1. CDR1 and CDR2 (germline): MNHEY, SMNVEV (reference sequence). The CDR3 loop spans 11 amino acids. After removal of 10 bases from V and 9 bases from J, the junction contained 8 bases not matched to a gene. The CDR3 loop is CATWTGPKAFF. The CDR3 DNA reads as TGTGCCACCTGGACAGGACCTAAAGCTTTCTTT.

Notes on this clone: Other nucleotide sequences from this sample produce the same CDR3. The gene calls are TRBV12-3 or TRBV12-4 and TRBJ2-2; D ambiguous. V was pared by 6 bases and J by 6 bases, with 5 bases between. The CDR3 has 11 residues. The CDR3 DNA is TGTGCCAGCAGATACTCCGGGGAGCTGTTTTTT. It encodes CASRYSGELFF.

The chain recombines TRBV9 with TRBJ1-1; maybe TRBD1 (6 bases). The CDR3 is 15 residues long. In germline, CDR1 is SGDLS, CDR2 YYNGEE. Trimming removed 2 bases at V and 1 base at J, with 12 bases between. The chain's CDR3 is CASSVVGTPNTEAFF. The CDR3 DNA reads TGTGCCAGCAGCGTCGTGGGGACACCGAACACTGAAGCTTTCTTT.

This clone appeared a few times. This sequence joins TRBV4-1 and TRBJ2-1, with 12 bases that match TRBD2. The CDR3 is 17 amino acids. In germline, CDR1 is MGHRA, CDR2 YSYEKL. Trimming took 4 bases from V and 7 from J; bases not matched to a gene: 11. CDR3 nucleotides: TGCGCCAGCAGCCTAGGGTCTAGCGGGGGGGCATGGAATGAGCAGTTCTTC. Translation gives CASSLGSSGGAWNEQFF.

The chain joins TRBV5-1 to TRBJ2-6; no reliable D call. CDR3 length: 16 amino acids. The germline CDR1 and CDR2 sequences are SGHRS and YFSETQ. Deletions cut 5 bases from V and 0 bases from J, with 12 bases between. The CDR3 nucleotides read TGCGCCAGCAGAGAGAACTTAAACTCTGGGGCCAACGTCCTGACTTTC. Amino acid sequence: CASRENLNSGANVLTF.

This clone is a singleton in its sample. Other nucleotide sequences in the sample specify the same CDR3. V and J are TRBV3-1 (or the pseudogene TRBV3-2) and TRBJ1-6; perhaps TRBD1 as D (6 bases). Germline CDR1 and CDR2: LGHDT and YNNKEL (reference sequence). The length of the CDR3 is 14 residues. Trimming shortened V by 1 base and J by 7 bases, and 8 bases separated the two germline ends. Here the CDR3 DNA reads TGTGCCAGCAGCCAAGTACAGGGAAATTCACCCCTCCACTTT. Protein product: CASSQVQGNSPLHF.

This chain joins TRBV28 and TRBJ2-4; TRBD2 is a possible D gene (6 bases). Germline CDR1 and CDR2: MDHEN and SYDVKM. Between the trimmed V and J ends, which lost 8 bases and 8 bases, there was a span of 19 bases. CDR3 size: 14 residues. As DNA, the CDR3 is TGTGCCAGCTCGGAAGACTCGGGGGTAGACATTCAGTACTTC. It codes for CASSEDSGVDIQYF.

The rearrangement joins TRBV7-9 to TRBJ1-5; 8 bases agree with TRBD1. The CDR3 is 15 amino acids. Germline V gene sequence: CDR1 SEHNR, CDR2 FQNEAQ (reference sequence). V was clipped by 5 bases and J by 7 bases; unmatched bases: 10. CDR3 sequence: CASSPGQGAEQPQHF. In nucleotides, the CDR3 is TGTGCCAGCAGCCCCGGACAGGGCGCGGAGCAGCCCCAGCATTTT.

V usage is TRBV19 and J usage is TRBJ1-2, with 10 bases identical to TRBD1. Unmatched junction bases numbered 0, after V lost 3 bases and J lost 5 bases. There are 13 residues in the CDR3. Looked up from germline, CDR1 is LNHDA and CDR2 is SQIVND (reference sequence). The CDR3 region is CASSMGQGYGYTF. CDR3 DNA sequence: TGTGCCAGTAGTATGGGACAGGGGTATGGCTACACCTTC.

The V call is TRBV11-2, the J call TRBJ2-7, with 11 bases that match TRBD1. The CDR3 is made up of 18 amino acids. From germline, CDR1 is SGHAT and CDR2 FQNNGV. V shed 1 base, J shed 0 bases, and the junction held 8 bases outside the gene matches. CDR3 sequence reads: CASSLVGGQGVRSYEQYF. The CDR3 bases are TGTGCCAGCAGCTTAGTGGGGGGACAGGGGGTTCGCTCCTACGAGCAGTACTTC.

This clone was found once. This chain uses TRBV29-1 with TRBJ1-2, with D uncertain. This CDR3 has 14 amino acids. Per the germline V gene, CDR1 is SQVTM and CDR2 is ANQGSEA. Between the trimmed V and J ends, which lost 1 base and 3 bases, there was a span of 12 bases. In DNA form, the CDR3 reads TGCAGCGTTGAAGTACCGACGGACTACTATGGCTACACCTTC. It specifies CSVEVPTDYYGYTF.

The rearrangement joins TRBV3-1 (or the pseudogene TRBV3-2) to TRBJ1-5; 11 nucleotides line up with TRBD1. The CDR3 has 13 residues. Unmatched junction bases numbered 4, after V lost 8 bases and J lost 7 bases. CDR1 and CDR2 (germline): LGHDT, YNNKEL (reference sequence). CDR3 sequence reads: CASGTGGGQPQHF. DNA of the CDR3: TGTGCCAGCGGGACAGGGGGGGGACAGCCCCAGCATTTT.

V is TRBV7-2 and J is TRBJ2-1; TRBD2 agrees at 8 bases. Germline trimming cut 1 base from V and 7 bases from J; bases unmatched to any gene: 9. This CDR3 region has 16 residues. Germline assignment: CDR1 SGHTA and CDR2 FQGNSA. CDR3 residues: CASSLEGGGILNEQFF. For the CDR3, the DNA is TGTGCCAGCAGCTTAGAGGGCGGGGGGATTTTAAATGAGCAGTTCTTC.